This passage covers 5 T cell receptor beta chains from one sample sequenced in a study of cytomegalovirus exposure and HLA in healthy donors. Clones were sequenced by immunoSEQ multiplex PCR, and TCRdb holds only the in-frame ones, with some missing. Among some 110,000 clones listed, roughly nine tenths were seen once. Material for sequencing was PBMCs. All receptors come from a man aged 18 to 29 in good health and CMV-seropositive.

V usage is TRBV4-1 and J usage is TRBJ2-7; TRBD1 agrees at 7 bases. The CDR3 contains 15 residues. V shed 4 bases and J 5 bases; nucleotides not matched to a gene: 11. Germline CDR1 is MGHRA and CDR2 is YSYEKL. The CDR3 DNA reads as TGCGCCAGCAGCCCCTATGGACAGGAAGAGGACGAGCAGTACTTC. Residues: CASSPYGQEEDEQYF.

This chain connects TRBV30 to TRBJ1-2; D is unresolved. Germline CDR1 reads GTSNPN; CDR2 reads SVGIG (reference sequence). This CDR3 contains 11 residues. The V end lost 4 bases, the J end lost 4 bases, and 7 bases lay between the germline ends. The CDR3 DNA sequence: TGTGCCTGGATAACCGGCTATGGCTACACCTTC. This gives the protein CAWITGYGYTF.

The chain has TRBV19 and TRBJ1-5; D is ambiguous. The V end lost 3 bases, the J end lost 6 bases, and 12 bases lay between the germline ends. In germline, CDR1 is LNHDA, CDR2 SQIVND (reference sequence). This CDR3 contains 14 residues. DNA for the CDR3: TGTGCCAGTAGTATCCCCGGGATCGGTCAGCCCCAGCATTTT. Encoded protein: CASSIPGIGQPQHF.

This chain joins TRBV4-1 and TRBJ1-1, with D unresolved. Between the trimmed V and J ends, which lost 0 bases and 0 bases, there was a span of 8 bases. The CDR3 contains 15 residues. CDR1 and CDR2 from the germline V gene are MGHRA and YSYEKL. The CDR3 reads CASSQELGLNTEAFF. The DNA of the CDR3 is TGCGCCAGCAGCCAAGAACTGGGCCTGAACACTGAAGCTTTCTTT.

This chain connects TRBV18 to TRBJ2-7; 9 bases are a match to TRBD1. Germline V gene data show CDR1 as KGHSH and CDR2 as LQKENI. The CDR3 has 16 residues. V lost 2 bases, J lost 3 bases, and 8 bases stayed unmatched. This CDR3 is CASSPSTGTGSYEQYF. The DNA for the CDR3 is TGTGCCAGCTCACCATCAACCGGGACAGGGAGCTACGAGCAGTACTTC.